The 8 T cell receptor beta chains listed next were all sequenced from one sample in a study of cytomegalovirus exposure and HLA in healthy donors. The PCR employed 60 Vbeta primers together with 13 Jbeta primers. Repertoires were generated with immunoSEQ multiplex PCR, while TCRdb's copy carries only in-frame clones and drops some. The table records 150,000 or so clones, about 70% of them present only once. Sequencing input: PBMCs. All receptors come from a man aged 25 to 40 in good health and CMV-seropositive.

V usage is TRBV6-5 and J usage is TRBJ1-1, with D possibly matching TRBD1 (5 bases). Trimming stripped 4 bases from V and 0 bases from J, with 9 bases between. The germline V gene has CDR1 MNHEY and CDR2 SVGAGI. This CDR3 spans 14 amino acids. The CDR3 here is CASSLGRVNTEAFF. CDR3 nucleotide sequence: TGTGCCAGCAGTTTGGGCAGGGTGAACACTGAAGCTTTCTTT.

This chain connects TRBV19 to TRBJ1-4; TRBD1 matches at 7 bases. Trimming at V came to 7 bases and at J to 8 bases, leaving 16 bases not matched to a gene. Germline CDR1 LNHDA, CDR2 SQIVND (reference sequence). The CDR3 consists of 16 residues. CDR3 coding DNA: TGTGCCAGTAAGACTTCCTACTCAGGGGGAGGAGAAAAACTGTTTTTT. This encodes CASKTSYSGGGEKLFF. The variable domain in full, with the rest retrieved from reference TRBV19 and TRBJ1-4, is DGGITQSPKYLFRKEGQNVTLSCEQNLNHDAMYWYRQDPGQGLRLIYYSQIVNDFQKGDIAEGYSVSREKKESFPLTVTSAQKNPTAFYLCASKTSYSGGGEKLFFGSGTQLSVL.

This clone has more than one count but fewer than ten. The chain couples TRBV5-4 to TRBJ2-5; D not resolved. Germline CDR1 reads SGHNT; CDR2 reads YYREEE (reference sequence). V lost 0 bases, J lost 1 base, and 4 bases lay in between. CDR3 length: 13 residues. The CDR3 bases are TGTGCCAGCAGCTTGGATATCCAAGAGACCCAGTACTTC. The encoded protein is CASSLDIQETQYF.

The V gene is TRBV2, the J gene TRBJ1-1, with unresolved D. CDR3 size: 12 residues. V gave up 6 bases and J gave up 1 base, with 6 bases separating them. Germline CDR1 and CDR2: SNHLY and FYNNEI. The CDR3 sequence is CASRRENTEAFF. The CDR3 bases are TGTGCCAGCAGGCGGGAGAACACTGAAGCTTTCTTT. Based on the CDR3 plus reference TRBV2 and TRBJ1-1, the full variable domain is EPEVTQTPSHQVTQMGQEVILRCVPISNHLYFYWYRQILGQKVEFLVSFYNNEISEKSEIFDDQFSVERPDGSNFTLKIRSTKLEDSAMYFCASRRENTEAFFGQGTRLTVV.

This clone was recorded a few times. The chain combines TRBV7-6 with TRBJ1-1, with D uncertain. Germline CDR1 reads SGHVS; CDR2 reads FNYEAQ. Trimming left V 1 base short and J 1 base short, with 10 bases between. The CDR3 is 15 amino acids. The DNA of the CDR3 is TGTGCCAGCAGCTTAGTAGGCGGGGAGAACACTGAAGCTTTCTTT. It encodes CASSLVGGENTEAFF.

This rearrangement joins TRBV2 to TRBJ2-5; D possibly corresponds to TRBD1 (5 bases). The germline gives CDR1 SNHLY, CDR2 FYNNEI. The CDR3 length is 15 residues. V lost 4 bases to trimming and J lost 4 bases, with 16 bases between them. CDR3 in DNA: TGTGCCAGCAGTGGACTTTCAGGGTACAGAGAGACCCAGTACTTC. This gives the protein CASSGLSGYRETQYF.

Only a few counts were recorded for this clone. This rearrangement joins TRBV19 to TRBJ1-3; no reliable D call. V was cut by 3 bases and J by 5 bases, with 8 bases left in between. From germline, CDR1 is LNHDA and CDR2 SQIVND (reference sequence). The CDR3 covers 13 residues. CDR3 protein: CASSMSSRNTIYF. The CDR3 region has the DNA TGTGCCAGTAGTATGTCCAGTAGAAACACCATATATTTT.

V gene TRBV6-1 combines with J gene TRBJ1-2; the D gene is possibly TRBD1 (5 bases). The V end lost 4 bases, the J end lost 5 bases, and 11 bases lay between the germline ends. This CDR3 spans 13 amino acids. Germline CDR1 and CDR2: MNHNS and SASEGT. The CDR3 sequence: CASSGRQTYGYTF. Written as DNA, the CDR3 is TGTGCCAGCAGTGGGAGACAGACATATGGCTACACCTTC.